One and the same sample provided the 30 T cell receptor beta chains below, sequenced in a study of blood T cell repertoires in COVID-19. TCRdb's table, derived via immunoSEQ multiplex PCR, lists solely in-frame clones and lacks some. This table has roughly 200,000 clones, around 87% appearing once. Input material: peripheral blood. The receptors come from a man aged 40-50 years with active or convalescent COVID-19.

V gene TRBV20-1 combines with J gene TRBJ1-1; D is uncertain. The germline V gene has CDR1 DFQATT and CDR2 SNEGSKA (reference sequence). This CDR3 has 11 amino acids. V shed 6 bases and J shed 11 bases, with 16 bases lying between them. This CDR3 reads CSALRDLGAFF. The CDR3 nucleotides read TGCAGTGCATTGAGGGATCTTGGGGCTTTCTTT.

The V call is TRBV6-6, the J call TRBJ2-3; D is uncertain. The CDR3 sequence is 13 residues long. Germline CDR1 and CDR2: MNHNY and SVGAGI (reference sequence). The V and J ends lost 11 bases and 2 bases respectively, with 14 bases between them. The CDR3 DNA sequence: TGTGCCGATTTTTACTCCCTCACAGATACGCAGTATTTT. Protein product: CADFYSLTDTQYF.

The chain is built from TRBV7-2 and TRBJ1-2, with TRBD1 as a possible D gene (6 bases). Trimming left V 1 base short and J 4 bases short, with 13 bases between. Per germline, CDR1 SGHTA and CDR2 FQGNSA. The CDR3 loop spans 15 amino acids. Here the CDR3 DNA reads TGTGCCAGCAGCTTAGGGGACAAGGGAAGCTATGGCTACACCTTC. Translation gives CASSLGDKGSYGYTF.

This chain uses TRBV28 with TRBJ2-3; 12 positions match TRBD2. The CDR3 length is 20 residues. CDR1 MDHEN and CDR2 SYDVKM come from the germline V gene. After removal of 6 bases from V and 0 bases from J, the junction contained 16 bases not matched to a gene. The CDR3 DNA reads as TGTGCCAGCAGCCCGATCTCACCCCGACTAGCGGGGGTCAGCACAGATACGCAGTATTTT. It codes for CASSPISPRLAGVSTDTQYF.

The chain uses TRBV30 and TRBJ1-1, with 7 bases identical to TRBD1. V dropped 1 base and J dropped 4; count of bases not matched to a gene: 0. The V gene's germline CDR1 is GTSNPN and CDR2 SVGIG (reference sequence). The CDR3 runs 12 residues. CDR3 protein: CAWSGTGTEAFF. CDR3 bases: TGTGCCTGGAGTGGGACAGGCACTGAAGCTTTCTTT.

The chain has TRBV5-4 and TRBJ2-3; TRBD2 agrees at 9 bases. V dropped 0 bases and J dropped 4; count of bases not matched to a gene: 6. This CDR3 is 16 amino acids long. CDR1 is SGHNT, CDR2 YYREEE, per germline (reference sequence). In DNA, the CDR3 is TGTGCCAGCAGCTTGGAGGCGGGGGGGGGCCCAGATACGCAGTATTTT. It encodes CASSLEAGGGPDTQYF.

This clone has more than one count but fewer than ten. The CDR3 coding sequence is TGTGCCAGCAGCCGCAATGGAGGCGAGCAGTACTTC. Its translation: CASSRNGGEQYF. This chain uses TRBV5-4 with TRBJ2-7, with TRBD2 as a possible D gene (5 bases). The CDR3 runs to 12 residues. CDR1 SGHNT and CDR2 YYREEE come from the germline V gene (reference sequence). Trimming shortened V by 4 bases and J by 6 bases, and 11 bases separated the two germline ends. The entire variable domain, with the rest obtained from reference TRBV5-4 and TRBJ2-7, is as follows: ETGVTQSPTHLIKTRGQQVTLRCSSQSGHNTVSWYQQALGQGPQFIFQYYREEENGRGNFPPRFSGLQFPNYSSELNVNALELDDSALYLCASSRNGGEQYFGPGTRLTVT.

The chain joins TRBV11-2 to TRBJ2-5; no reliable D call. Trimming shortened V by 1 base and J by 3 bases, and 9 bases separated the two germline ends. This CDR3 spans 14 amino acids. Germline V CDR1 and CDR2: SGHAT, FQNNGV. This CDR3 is CASSLGYGEETQYF. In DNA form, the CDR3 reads TGTGCCAGCAGCTTAGGGTACGGTGAAGAGACCCAGTACTTC.

The DNA of the CDR3 is TGCGCCAGCAGCTTGCAGGGCCTTTCCCTAAATGAAAAACTGTTTTTT. It encodes CASSLQGLSLNEKLFF. This rearrangement joins TRBV5-1 to TRBJ1-4; maybe TRBD1 (5 bases). Germline CDR1 and CDR2: SGHRS and YFSETQ. Trimming pared 1 base from V and 5 bases from J, leaving 15 bases between. The CDR3 covers 16 residues.

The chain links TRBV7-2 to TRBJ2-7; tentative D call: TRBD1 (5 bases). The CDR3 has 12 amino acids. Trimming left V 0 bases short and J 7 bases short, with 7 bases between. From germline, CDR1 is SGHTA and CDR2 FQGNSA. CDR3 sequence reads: CASSLANREQYF. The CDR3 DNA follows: TGTGCCAGCAGCTTAGCGAACAGGGAGCAGTACTTC.

CDR3 loop: CASSAQGARVNTEAFF. For the CDR3, the DNA is TGTGCCAGCAGCGCACAGGGGGCGCGGGTGAACACTGAAGCTTTCTTT. The V gene is TRBV9, the J gene TRBJ1-1, with 9 bases identical to TRBD1. The CDR3 totals 16 residues. V trimming: 3 bases; J trimming: 0 bases; junction bases outside the gene matches: 6. The V gene's germline CDR1 is SGDLS and CDR2 YYNGEE.

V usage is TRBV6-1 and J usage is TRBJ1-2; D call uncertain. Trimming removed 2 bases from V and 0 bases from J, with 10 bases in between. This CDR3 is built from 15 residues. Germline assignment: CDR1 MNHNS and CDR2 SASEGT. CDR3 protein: CASSENLGSNYGYTF. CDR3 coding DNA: TGTGCCAGCAGTGAAAATCTGGGCTCTAACTATGGCTACACCTTC.

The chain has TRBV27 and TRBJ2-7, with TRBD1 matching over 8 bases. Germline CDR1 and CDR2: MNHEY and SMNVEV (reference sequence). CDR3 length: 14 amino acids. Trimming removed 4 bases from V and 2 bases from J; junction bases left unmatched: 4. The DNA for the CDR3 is TGTGCCAGCAGTTGGACAGGGAGACCCTACGAGCAGTACTTC. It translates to CASSWTGRPYEQYF.

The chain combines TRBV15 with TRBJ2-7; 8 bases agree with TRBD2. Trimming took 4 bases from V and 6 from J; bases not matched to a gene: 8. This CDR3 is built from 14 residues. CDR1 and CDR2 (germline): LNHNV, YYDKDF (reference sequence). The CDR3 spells CATSTGGGSLEQYF. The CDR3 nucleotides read TGTGCCACCAGCACTGGCGGGGGGTCTCTCGAGCAGTACTTC.

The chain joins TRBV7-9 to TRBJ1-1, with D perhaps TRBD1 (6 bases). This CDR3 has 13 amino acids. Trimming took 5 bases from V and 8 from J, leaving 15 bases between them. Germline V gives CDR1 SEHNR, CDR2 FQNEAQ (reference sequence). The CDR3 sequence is CASSRTDSREAFF. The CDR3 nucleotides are TGTGCCAGCAGCCGAACGGACAGCAGAGAAGCTTTCTTT.

The CDR3 loop reads CATSRVAGAGNTIYF. The CDR3 nucleotides are TGTGCCACCAGCAGAGTCGCGGGGGCTGGAAACACCATATATTTT. V usage is TRBV15 and J usage is TRBJ1-3, with D maybe TRBD1 (5 bases). CDR3 length: 15 amino acids. Germline CDR1 and CDR2: LNHNV and YYDKDF (reference sequence). Trimming removed 1 base from V and 2 bases from J, with 9 bases in between.

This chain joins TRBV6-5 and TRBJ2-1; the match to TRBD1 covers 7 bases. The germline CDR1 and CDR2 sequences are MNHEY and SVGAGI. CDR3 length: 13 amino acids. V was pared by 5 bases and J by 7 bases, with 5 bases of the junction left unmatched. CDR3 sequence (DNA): TGTGCCAGCAGTACAGGGGCAGTTAATGAGCAGTTCTTC. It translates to CASSTGAVNEQFF.

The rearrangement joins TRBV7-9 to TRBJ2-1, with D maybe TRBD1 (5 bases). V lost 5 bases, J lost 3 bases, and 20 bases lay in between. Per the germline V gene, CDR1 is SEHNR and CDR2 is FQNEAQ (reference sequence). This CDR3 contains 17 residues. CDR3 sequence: CASSPTRGSLFYNEQFF. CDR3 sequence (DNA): TGTGCCAGCAGCCCAACAAGGGGCTCCCTCTTCTACAATGAGCAGTTCTTC.

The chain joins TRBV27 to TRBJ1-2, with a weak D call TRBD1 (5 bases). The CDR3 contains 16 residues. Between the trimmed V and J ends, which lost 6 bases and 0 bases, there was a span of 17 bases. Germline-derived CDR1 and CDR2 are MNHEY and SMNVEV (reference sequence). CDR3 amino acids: CASRKQTGSANYGYTF. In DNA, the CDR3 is TGTGCCAGCAGAAAACAAACAGGATCAGCTAACTATGGCTACACCTTC.

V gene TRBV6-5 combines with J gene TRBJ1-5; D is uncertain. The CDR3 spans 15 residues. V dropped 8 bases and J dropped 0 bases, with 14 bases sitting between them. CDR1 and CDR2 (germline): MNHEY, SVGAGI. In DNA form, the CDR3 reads TGTGCCAGCCAGACAACTCCCTATAGCAATCAGCCCCAGCATTTT. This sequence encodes CASQTTPYSNQPQHF.

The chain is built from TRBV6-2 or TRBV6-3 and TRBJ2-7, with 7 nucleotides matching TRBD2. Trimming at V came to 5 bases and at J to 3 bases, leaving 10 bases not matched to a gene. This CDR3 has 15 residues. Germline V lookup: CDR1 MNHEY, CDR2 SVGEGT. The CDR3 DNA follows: TGTGCCAGCAGTGGGGGGGTAGGGGCTTACTACGAGCAGTACTTC. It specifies CASSGGVGAYYEQYF.

In DNA, the CDR3 is TGTGCCAGCAGCTTATTAACCGGGGAGCTGTTTTTT. Amino acids: CASSLLTGELFF. The chain carries TRBV11-1 and TRBJ2-2; no clear D gene. The germline V gene has CDR1 SGHAT and CDR2 FQDESV (reference sequence). Trimming pared 2 bases from V and 5 bases from J, leaving 3 bases between. This CDR3 contains 12 residues.

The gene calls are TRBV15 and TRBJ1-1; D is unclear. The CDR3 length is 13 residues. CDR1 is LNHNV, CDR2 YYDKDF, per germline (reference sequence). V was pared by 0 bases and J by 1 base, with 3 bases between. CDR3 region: CATSRDRNTEAFF. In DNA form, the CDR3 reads TGTGCCACCAGCAGAGATCGGAACACTGAAGCTTTCTTT.

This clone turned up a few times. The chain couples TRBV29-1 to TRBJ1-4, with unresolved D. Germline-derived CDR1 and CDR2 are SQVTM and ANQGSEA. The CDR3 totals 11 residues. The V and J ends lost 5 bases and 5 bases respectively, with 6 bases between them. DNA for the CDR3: TGCAGCGTTCTTAGAAATGAAAAACTGTTTTTT. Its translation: CSVLRNEKLFF.

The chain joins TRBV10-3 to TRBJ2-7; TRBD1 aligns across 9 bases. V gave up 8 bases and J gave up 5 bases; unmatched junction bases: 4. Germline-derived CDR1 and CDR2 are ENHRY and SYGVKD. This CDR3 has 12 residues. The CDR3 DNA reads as TGTGCCATCGGGACAGGGTACAACGAGCAGTACTTC. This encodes CAIGTGYNEQYF.

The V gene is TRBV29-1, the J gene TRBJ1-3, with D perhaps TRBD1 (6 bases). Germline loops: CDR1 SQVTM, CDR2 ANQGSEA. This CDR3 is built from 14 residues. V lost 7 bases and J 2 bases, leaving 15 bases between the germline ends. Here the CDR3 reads CSAVPGHTGNTIYF. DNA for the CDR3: TGCAGCGCCGTCCCGGGACATACTGGAAACACCATATATTTT.

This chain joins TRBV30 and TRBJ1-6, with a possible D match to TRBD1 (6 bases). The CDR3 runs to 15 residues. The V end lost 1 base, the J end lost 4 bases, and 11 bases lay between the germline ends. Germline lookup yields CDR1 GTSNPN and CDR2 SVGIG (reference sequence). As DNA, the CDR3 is TGTGCCTGGAGTGCGGGGGGCGGGTATAATTCACCCCTCCACTTT. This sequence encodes CAWSAGGGYNSPLHF.

The CDR3 reads CASSPQFEAFF. DNA of the CDR3: TGTGCCAGCAGCCCACAGTTTGAAGCTTTCTTT. The chain recombines TRBV7-9 with TRBJ1-1, with D unclear. V was pared by 5 bases and J by 7 bases, with 8 bases between. The CDR3 has 11 amino acids. The germline V gene encodes CDR1 SEHNR and CDR2 FQNEAQ (reference sequence).

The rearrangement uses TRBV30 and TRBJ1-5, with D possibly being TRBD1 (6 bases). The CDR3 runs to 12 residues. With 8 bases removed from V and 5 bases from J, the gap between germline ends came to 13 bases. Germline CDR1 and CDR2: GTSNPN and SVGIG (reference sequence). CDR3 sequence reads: CATLGGDQPQHF. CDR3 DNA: TGTGCCACCTTAGGGGGAGATCAGCCCCAGCATTTT.

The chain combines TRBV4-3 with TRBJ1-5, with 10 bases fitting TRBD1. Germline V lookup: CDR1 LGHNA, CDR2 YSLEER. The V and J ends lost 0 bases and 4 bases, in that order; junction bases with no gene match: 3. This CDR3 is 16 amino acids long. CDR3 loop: CASSQDRDRGNQPQHF. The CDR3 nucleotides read TGCGCCAGCAGCCAAGATCGGGACAGGGGAAATCAGCCCCAGCATTTT.